The entry that follows covers one T cell receptor (beta chain) sequence. The data are from a study of CD8 T cells in Susac syndrome. Random hexamers primed reverse transcription of about 0.5 to 1 ug RNA. The TCR beta CDR3 was amplified by immunoSEQ multiplex PCR across 54 Vbeta, 13 Jbeta. TCRdb re-derived calls from the immunoSEQ multiplex PCR reads in MiXCR, one entry per CDR3 protein. There are 150,000 to 200,000 distinct CDR3 sequences in the sample; approximately 93% occur only once, and around 0.09% lies in the top ten. Germline CDR1 reads SGHTA; CDR2 reads FQGNSA. The CDR3 runs to 16 residues. J lost 5 bases, V lost 5 bases, and 7 bases had no gene match. The patients who served as multiple sclerosis controls were treatment-naive and had stable or active relapsing-remitting disease that fulfilled the revised McDonald criteria. The CD8+ and CD4+ T cells were isolated magnetically using a negative isolation approach, whereas the TEMRA cells were enriched by FACS.

The V call is TRBV7-2, the J call TRBJ2-2; TRBD2 aligns across 11 bases. The sample was CD4+ T cells from PBMCs. The clonotype originates from a human donor with multiple sclerosis. Here the CDR3 DNA reads TGTGCCAGCAGCACCACGATAGCGGGGGGGACCGGGGAGCTGTTTTTT. Translated: CASSTTIAGGTGELFF.